The T cell receptor beta chain described here comes from a study of CD8 T cells in Susac syndrome. On the study more broadly: The sequenced Susac syndrome patients comprised five or six with active disease and fewer than 10 in remission. Study-wide findings and caveats: Within total CD8+ repertoires, sixteen Susac-specific public clones were found, and within CD8+ TEMRA repertoires, five.

For this clonotype: The antigen is unknown.

The RNA, roughly 0.45 to 1 ug, was put through reverse transcription using random hexamers. A multiplex approach, immunoSEQ multiplex PCR, amplified TCR beta CDR3 across 54 Vbeta and 13 Jbeta. TCRdb recomputed calls from the immunoSEQ multiplex PCR reads with MiXCR, one row per CDR3 protein. In the table there are around 80,000 distinct CDR3 sequences, under 95% of which are singletons. With 5 bases removed from V and 3 bases from J, the gap between germline ends came to 13 bases. The CDR3 runs to 14 residues. Germline CDR1 is LNHDA and CDR2 is SQIVND (reference sequence). The gene calls are TRBV19 and TRBJ1-1; D unresolved. The receptor comes from a human donor with Susac syndrome. The sequencing input was CD8+ T cells from PBMCs. Here the CDR3 reads CASSPRRRDTEAFF. CDR3 DNA sequence: TGTGCCAGTAGTCCCCGGAGACGGGACACTGAAGCTTTCTTT.